This T cell receptor beta chain was found in a study of OX40 agonist ivuxolimab in advanced cancers. At the level of the study: Head and neck, renal cell, melanoma or hepatocellular carcinoma were the cancers that dose-escalation patients had. Enrollees could have had prior anti-PD-1, anti-PD-L1 or anti-CTLA-4 therapy, which about 40% had received.

Profiling relied on immunoSEQ multiplex PCR, and the TCRdb table lists in-frame clones only, not all of them. The table lists roughly 91,000 clones, approximately 90% of them singletons, with 0.7% to 0.9% in the top ten. This clone has only one observation. As yet, its antigen is unknown. This CDR3 is 13 amino acids long. V was cut by 5 bases and J by 5 bases, with 11 bases left in between. Germline loops: CDR1 SGHRS, CDR2 YFSETQ. At baseline, cycle 4 day 1, and cycle 7 day 1, blood was sampled. Findings of the study overall: Clones of CD4+ and CD8+ blood T cells grew by week 6 at doses of 0.1 to 3.0 mg/kg.

The rearrangement joins TRBV5-1 to TRBJ2-1, with D perhaps TRBD1 (5 bases). The receptor comes from an adult with an advanced solid tumor such as melanoma, head and neck, liver or kidney cancer. The input for sequencing was CD4+ or CD8+ T cells sorted from blood, taken in a trial of the OX40 agonist ivuxolimab. CDR3 in amino acids: CASSLQVNNEQFF. CDR3 coding DNA: TGCGCCAGCAGTCTACAGGTTAACAATGAGCAGTTCTTC.